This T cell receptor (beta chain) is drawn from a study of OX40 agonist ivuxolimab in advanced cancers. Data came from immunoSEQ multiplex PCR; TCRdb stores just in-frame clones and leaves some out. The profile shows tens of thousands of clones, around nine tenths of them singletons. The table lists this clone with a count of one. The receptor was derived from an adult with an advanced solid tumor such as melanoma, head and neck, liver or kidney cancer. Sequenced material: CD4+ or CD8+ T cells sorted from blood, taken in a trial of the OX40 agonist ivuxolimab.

The CDR3 sequence: CASSETRSSYEQYF. The CDR3 nucleotides read TGTGCCAGCAGTGAAACTAGAAGCTCCTACGAGCAGTACTTC. V gene TRBV2 combines with J gene TRBJ2-7, with D possibly being TRBD2 (5 bases). Germline V gene sequence: CDR1 SNHLY, CDR2 FYNNEI. The CDR3 contains 14 residues. V lost 2 bases to trimming and J lost 0 bases, with 8 bases between them.